A selection of T cell receptor beta chains follows, all from one sample in a study of blood T cell repertoires in COVID-19. The protocol was immunoSEQ multiplex PCR, while the TCRdb copy is restricted to in-frame clones and leaves out a portion. This table has about 110,000 clones, 90% appearing once. Sequenced sample: peripheral blood. These receptors all stem from a woman aged 45-65 years with acute or convalescent COVID-19. Both conserved end residues are part of each CDR3. Each record gives: clone size, D gene, V gene, J gene, CDR3 protein, CDR3 DNA. D genes are given only for firm matches. A clone size is listed for some rows: how often the clone was seen (once, few, many), or a class if it is expanded.

.	.	TRBV2	TRBJ1-5	CASSGVTGNQPQHF	TGTGCCAGCAGTGGTGTGACAGGTAATCAGCCCCAGCATTTT
.	.	TRBV19	TRBJ1-1	CASSPIGQGNTEAFF	TGTGCCAGTAGTCCCATCGGGCAGGGGAACACTGAAGCTTTCTTT
.	.	TRBV9	TRBJ1-1	CASSVETGTANTEAFF	TGTGCCAGCAGCGTAGAAACCGGGACTGCGAACACTGAAGCTTTCTTT
.	TRBD2	TRBV12-3/TRBV12-4	TRBJ2-5	CASTSGETQYF	TGTGCCAGCACTAGCGGGGAGACCCAGTACTTC
.	.	TRBV12-5	TRBJ1-1	CASGSDSMNTEAFF	TGTGCTAGTGGTTCTGACAGTATGAACACTGAAGCTTTCTTT
.	TRBD1	TRBV28	TRBJ2-1	CASTSGAGGFNEQFF	TGTGCCAGCACCTCCGGGGCAGGGGGCTTTAATGAGCAGTTCTTC
.	TRBD1	TRBV12-3/TRBV12-4	TRBJ1-2	CASSPDRVNGYTF	TGTGCCAGCAGTCCTGACAGGGTAAATGGCTACACCTTC
.	.	TRBV28	TRBJ2-1	CASSRLDSNEQFF	TGTGCCAGCAGTCGACTAGATTCCAATGAGCAGTTCTTC
.	.	TRBV19	TRBJ1-2	CASSIRKANYGHTF	TGTGCCAGTAGTATACGGAAGGCTAACTATGGCCACACCTTC
.	.	TRBV7-8	TRBJ2-2	CASSRRTPSPPNTGELFF	TGTGCCAGCAGCAGACGGACTCCTAGTCCTCCAAACACCGGGGAGCTGTTTTTT
.	.	TRBV12-5	TRBJ1-6	CASGFRGLSSYNSPLHF	TGTGCTAGTGGTTTTAGGGGCTTGAGCTCCTATAATTCACCCCTCCACTTT
.	.	TRBV27	TRBJ1-1	CASSSGFVSNTEAFF	TGTGCCAGCAGTTCCGGTTTCGTCTCCAACACTGAAGCTTTCTTT
.	.	TRBV15	TRBJ1-2	CATSRDRTANYGYTF	TGTGCCACCAGCAGAGACAGGACAGCTAACTATGGCTACACCTTC
.	.	TRBV12-3/TRBV12-4	TRBJ1-2	CASSGAPGYTF	TGTGCCAGCAGTGGGGCTCCTGGCTACACCTTC
.	.	TRBV25-1	TRBJ1-2	CASSESGQPYGYTF	TGTGCCAGCAGTGAATCTGGGCAGCCCTATGGCTACACCTTC
.	.	TRBV10-1	TRBJ1-1	CASSESGRGNTEAFF	TGCGCCAGCAGTGAGTCGGGCAGGGGGAACACTGAAGCTTTCTTT
few	.	TRBV6-1	TRBJ1-1	CASSEATENTEAFF	TGTGCCAGCAGTGAAGCGACAGAGAACACTGAAGCTTTCTTT
.	TRBD1	TRBV28	TRBJ1-6	CASTSGGSNSPLHF	TGTGCCAGCACTTCAGGGGGGAGTAATTCACCCCTCCACTTT
.	TRBD1	TRBV15	TRBJ2-7	CATSRDRGQGMQYF	TGTGCCACCAGCAGAGATAGAGGACAGGGGATGCAGTACTTC
.	.	TRBV3-1/TRBV3-2	TRBJ1-4	CASSPGSNEKLFF	TGTGCCAGCAGCCCGGGATCTAATGAAAAACTGTTTTTT
.	TRBD2	TRBV12-3/TRBV12-4	TRBJ2-5	CATQRGSQETQYF	TGTGCCACCCAGCGGGGGTCCCAAGAGACCCAGTACTTC
.	.	TRBV2	TRBJ1-1	CASSGQENTEAFF	TGTGCCAGCAGTGGACAGGAGAATACTGAAGCTTTCTTT
.	TRBD1	TRBV19	TRBJ2-7	CASSIGQGDEQYF	TGTGCCAGTAGTATCGGACAGGGGGACGAGCAGTACTTC
.	.	TRBV5-6	TRBJ1-1	CASSFAGRTEAFF	TGTGCCAGCAGCTTTGCGGGGAGAACTGAAGCTTTCTTT
.	.	TRBV6-2/TRBV6-3	TRBJ1-5	CASSFGAYFDRPSLRNQPQHF	TGTGCCAGCAGTTTCGGCGCCTACTTCGACAGGCCCTCCTTACGAAATCAGCCCCAGCATTTT
.	TRBD2	TRBV18	TRBJ2-1	CASSPPGSGRDNEQFF	TGTGCCAGCTCACCACCGGGAAGCGGGAGGGACAATGAGCAGTTCTTC
.	.	TRBV11-2	TRBJ1-2	CASSPTGGTGYGYTF	TGTGCCAGCAGCCCCACGGGGGGCACGGGGTATGGCTACACCTTC
.	TRBD2	TRBV4-1	TRBJ2-3	CASSRPPAGEVLTDTQYF	TGCGCCAGCAGCCGACCACCCGCGGGGGAAGTGCTCACAGATACGCAGTATTTT
.	TRBD1	TRBV27	TRBJ2-4	CASSFRGTGVIGVKNIQYF	TGTGCCAGCAGTTTTAGGGGAACAGGGGTGATTGGGGTCAAAAACATTCAGTACTTC
.	.	TRBV29-1	TRBJ2-1	CSVEGLAADEQFF	TGCAGCGTTGAAGGGTTAGCAGCGGATGAGCAGTTCTTC
.	.	TRBV27	TRBJ1-4	CASSATGTNNEKLFF	TGTGCCAGCAGTGCGACCGGGACAAATAATGAAAAACTGTTTTTT
.	.	TRBV19	TRBJ1-4	CASTVTGGDEKLFF	TGTGCCAGTACTGTCACCGGAGGGGATGAAAAACTGTTTTTT
.	.	TRBV15	TRBJ2-3	CATSSTIGVPDTQYF	TGTGCCACCAGCAGCACTATCGGGGTCCCGGATACGCAGTATTTT
.	.	TRBV4-1	TRBJ1-1	CASSQDGRGTEAFF	TGCGCCAGCAGCCAAGATGGCAGGGGCACTGAAGCTTTCTTT
.	.	TRBV10-2	TRBJ1-1	CASKDSLTTEAFF	TGCGCCAGCAAGGACAGTTTGACCACTGAAGCTTTCTTT